The sequence of this TCR beta chain was determined in a study of T cell responses to AZD1222 COVID-19 vaccine. Libraries were prepared by immunoSEQ multiplex PCR; TCRdb keeps only in-frame clonotypes and omits some of them. The table shows about 39,000 clones, with 88% occurring only once. Unmatched junction bases numbered 8, after V lost 6 bases and J lost 7 bases. CDR1 is MGHDK and CDR2 is SYGVNS in the germline V gene. This CDR3 is built from 13 residues. A note on this clone: Its antigen is as yet unknown.

The study's findings and limits: Repertoire samples came only from after the peak T cell response. Of the AZD1222 recipients, only five to seven were seropositive at baseline. Donors in the cohort were predominantly white British and more often female, and clonal diversity was possibly underestimated.

The J gene is TRBJ1-2, the V gene TRBV25-1; 7 nucleotides line up with TRBD1. Here the sequenced sample was peripheral blood, taken 28 days after the second dose of the MenACWY control vaccine. The origin of this receptor is an adult who received the MenACWY meningococcal vaccine as a control. CDR3 in DNA: TGTGCCAGCAGCATGACAGGGAGTGGTGGCTACACCTTC. This gives the protein CASSMTGSGGYTF.